These 21 T cell receptor beta chains were sequenced from one sample in a study of shared clonotypes between healthy human individuals. Naive CD8 isolation took CD45RO-negative cells positively selected for CCR7 and excluded terminally differentiated effector memory CD45RA+ cells. TCRdb keeps only in-frame clones here, not all; method: immunoSEQ multiplex PCR. Among some 2,100,000 clones listed, about 93% were seen once. The sample taken for sequencing was naive CD8+ T cells from PBMCs. All receptors derive from a man aged 18 to 30 in good health. Some clones in this sample may be carry-over from other donors' samples.

This rearrangement joins TRBV9 to TRBJ2-3; the D gene is possibly TRBD2 (6 bases). The CDR3 covers 17 residues. V lost 2 bases to trimming and J lost 0 bases, with 16 bases between them. Germline V CDR1 and CDR2: SGDLS, YYNGEE. CDR3 sequence (DNA): TGTGCCAGCAGCGTTCCGAAGGGAGGTGGTAGCACAGATACGCAGTATTTT. Translating it yields CASSVPKGGGSTDTQYF.

The chain has TRBV4-1 and TRBJ2-7; D is perhaps TRBD1 (6 bases). V lost 3 bases and J lost 5, with 11 bases in between. The CDR3 is made up of 13 amino acids. Germline V CDR1 and CDR2: MGHRA, YSYEKL. The DNA for the CDR3 is TGCGCCAGCAGCCACACAGGGTTGAACGAGCAGTACTTC. Translating it yields CASSHTGLNEQYF.

The chain couples TRBV4-1 to TRBJ2-7; TRBD1 aligns across 7 bases. Germline trimming cut 1 base from V and 3 bases from J; bases unmatched to any gene: 9. The V gene's germline CDR1 is MGHRA and CDR2 YSYEKL. The CDR3 contains 16 residues. CDR3 in amino acids: CASSQGRGNLVYEQYF. In DNA form, the CDR3 reads TGCGCCAGCAGCCAAGGCAGGGGGAACCTAGTCTACGAGCAGTACTTC.

In this sample, this clone turned up once. The sample holds other DNA sequences that translate to the same CDR3. This chain links TRBV7-9 with TRBJ2-3; D uncertain. The V and J ends lost 3 bases and 4 bases respectively, with 2 bases between them. The CDR3 has 11 residues. The V gene's germline CDR1 is SEHNR and CDR2 FQNEAQ (reference sequence). The CDR3 region has the DNA TGTGCCAGCAGCTTTCCAGATACGCAGTATTTT. Translation gives CASSFPDTQYF.

CDR3: CATDRAYEQYF. CDR3 bases: TGTGCTACGGACAGGGCGTACGAGCAGTACTTC. J is TRBJ2-7 and V is TRBV30; 8 bases agree with TRBD1. This CDR3 comprises 11 residues. Germline V gene lookup returns CDR1 GTSNPN and CDR2 SVGIG (reference sequence).

This rearrangement joins TRBV4-3 to TRBJ2-7; possible D gene TRBD1, 5 bases. CDR3 length: 16 residues. CDR1 is LGHNA and CDR2 is YSLEER in the germline V gene. Trimming pared 1 base from V and 3 bases from J, leaving 16 bases between. The CDR3 here is CASSQGVGQGLYEQYF. The CDR3 DNA sequence: TGCGCCAGCAGCCAAGGAGTTGGGCAGGGTCTCTACGAGCAGTACTTC.

The rearrangement uses TRBV10-3 and TRBJ1-2; no clear D gene. V shed 0 bases and J shed 4 bases, with 18 bases lying between them. This CDR3 has 17 residues. Looked up from germline, CDR1 is ENHRY and CDR2 is SYGVKD. This CDR3 is CAISESRSGEHGYGYTF. CDR3 bases: TGTGCCATCAGTGAGTCGAGGTCTGGGGAACACGGCTATGGCTACACCTTC.

The chain carries TRBV9 and TRBJ2-1; 8 positions match TRBD2. The junction had 9 bases not matched to a gene; V was cut back by 3 bases and J by 1 base. This CDR3 contains 17 residues. Germline V gene sequence: CDR1 SGDLS, CDR2 YYNGEE. The CDR3 sequence is CASSEQATSASYNEQFF. As DNA, the CDR3 is TGTGCCAGCAGCGAACAGGCGACTAGCGCGTCCTACAATGAGCAGTTCTTC.

The V and J genes are TRBV29-1 and TRBJ1-2, with 9 bases lining up with TRBD1. With 5 bases clipped from V and 6 bases from J, the junction kept 10 bases outside the gene matches. The germline V gene has CDR1 SQVTM and CDR2 ANQGSEA. The CDR3 extends over 14 amino acids. The CDR3 here is CSVSNPGTGNGYTF. For the CDR3, the DNA is TGCAGCGTTTCCAACCCAGGGACAGGGAATGGCTACACCTTC. Variable domain in full (rest from reference TRBV29-1 and TRBJ1-2): SAVISQKPSRDICQRGTSLTIQCQVDSQVTMMFWYRQQPGQSLTLIATANQGSEATYESGFVIDKFPISRPNLTFSTLTVSNMSPEDSSIYLCSVSNPGTGNGYTFGSGTRLTVV.

The chain is built from TRBV10-3 and TRBJ2-1; D perhaps matches TRBD2 (5 bases). The CDR3 has 18 residues. The V end was cut by 8 bases, the J end by 4 bases, with 27 bases between. The germline gives CDR1 ENHRY, CDR2 SYGVKD. The chain's CDR3 is CAIGIEGVRAHRYNEQFF. Written as DNA, the CDR3 is TGTGCCATCGGGATTGAGGGCGTGAGGGCCCATAGATACAATGAGCAGTTCTTC.

The rearrangement joins TRBV9 to TRBJ1-1, with D tentatively TRBD1 (5 bases). V was shortened by 0 bases and J by 0 bases, with 12 bases between the two germline ends. The CDR3 is 16 amino acids. CDR1 and CDR2 from the germline V gene are SGDLS and YYNGEE. CDR3 DNA: TGTGCCAGCAGCGTAGGAGCAGGGTTCATGAACACTGAAGCTTTCTTT. It specifies CASSVGAGFMNTEAFF.

The rearrangement uses TRBV5-6 and TRBJ2-7; D perhaps matches TRBD2 (7 bases). CDR1 and CDR2 (germline): SGHDT, YYEEEE. There are 13 residues in the CDR3. V lost 3 bases and J lost 4, with 11 bases in between. The CDR3 DNA reads as TGTGCCAGCAGCTACGGGGGGCTTTACGAGCAGTACTTC. This translates into CASSYGGLYEQYF.

V gene TRBV9 combines with J gene TRBJ2-3; no clear D. The V end was cut by 0 bases, the J end by 0 bases, with 23 bases between. The CDR3 runs 20 residues. Germline V gene sequence: CDR1 SGDLS, CDR2 YYNGEE. CDR3 sequence: CASSVEMTLDKRSSTDTQYF. The CDR3 DNA follows: TGTGCCAGCAGCGTAGAGATGACACTCGACAAACGGTCTAGCACAGATACGCAGTATTTT.

CDR3 sequence (DNA): TGTGCCAGCAGCTTGGGGACCCCGCACGGTGAGCAGTTCTTC. It yields the protein CASSLGTPHGEQFF. The chain joins TRBV5-6 to TRBJ2-1; D not certain. V lost 0 bases and J 9 bases, leaving 13 bases between the germline ends. This CDR3 is 14 amino acids long. Germline CDR1 SGHDT, CDR2 YYEEEE.

The chain has TRBV5-4 and TRBJ2-7; D is uncertain. The CDR3 spans 13 residues. From germline, CDR1 is SGHNT and CDR2 YYREEE (reference sequence). V was clipped by 0 bases and J by 5 bases, with 9 bases between them. In nucleotides, the CDR3 is TGTGCCAGCAGCTTGGCCGAGGTAGACGAGCAGTACTTC. Amino acid sequence: CASSLAEVDEQYF.

J is TRBJ1-5 and V is TRBV4-1; weak D call: TRBD1 (5 bases). The germline V gene has CDR1 MGHRA and CDR2 YSYEKL. V shed 3 bases and J shed 6 bases, with 18 bases lying between them. The CDR3 length is 16 residues. The CDR3, as DNA: TGCGCCAGCAGCCAGGCAGGGTTCGGTGGTGGTCAGCCCCAGCATTTT. Residues: CASSQAGFGGGQPQHF.

The rearrangement links TRBV7-9 to TRBJ1-2, with D unclear. CDR1 is SEHNR, CDR2 FQNEAQ, per germline (reference sequence). Between the trimmed V and J ends, which lost 3 bases and 6 bases, there was a span of 8 bases. The CDR3 spans 12 residues. As DNA, the CDR3 is TGTGCCAGCAGCTTTACCGGGGATGGCTACACCTTC. This encodes CASSFTGDGYTF.

The chain uses TRBV6-5 and TRBJ2-7, with 7 bases that match TRBD2. V was pared by 4 bases and J by 2 bases, with 11 bases of the junction left unmatched. In germline, CDR1 is MNHEY, CDR2 SVGAGI. CDR3 size: 16 residues. The CDR3 sequence is CASSSWGGRKTYEQYF. In nucleotides, the CDR3 is TGTGCCAGCAGTTCCTGGGGGGGACGCAAAACCTACGAGCAGTACTTC.

This chain uses TRBV19 with TRBJ2-7, with TRBD2 as a possible D gene (5 bases). This CDR3 comprises 10 residues. CDR1 and CDR2 from the germline V gene are LNHDA and SQIVND (reference sequence). Deletions cut 10 bases from V and 3 bases from J, with 7 bases between. CDR3 amino acids: CATGSYEQYF. In DNA form, the CDR3 reads TGTGCCACTGGGAGCTACGAGCAGTACTTC.

This chain uses TRBV11-2 with TRBJ2-1, with 9 positions matching TRBD1. The V gene's germline CDR1 is SGHAT and CDR2 FQNNGV. The CDR3 is made up of 12 amino acids. The CDR3 is CADRGSYNEQFF. CDR3 nucleotides: TGTGCGGACAGGGGCTCCTACAATGAGCAGTTCTTC. The variable domain in full, with the rest retrieved from reference TRBV11-2 and TRBJ2-1, is EAGVAQSPRYKIIEKRQSVAFWCNPISGHATLYWYQQILGQGPKLLIQFQNNGVVDDSQLPKDRFSAERLKGVDSTLKIQPAKLEDSAVYLCADRGSYNEQFFGPGTRLTVL.

The sample holds one count of this clone. This chain uses TRBV11-1 with TRBJ1-1; no definite D call. Germline CDR1 is SGHAT and CDR2 is FQDESV (reference sequence). The CDR3 is made up of 12 amino acids. Deletions cut 8 bases from V and 4 bases from J, with 11 bases between. The CDR3 loop is CASSRDFTEAFF. The CDR3 DNA is TGTGCCAGCTCAAGGGATTTCACTGAAGCTTTCTTT.